This TCR beta chain was sequenced in a study of graft-versus-host responses after intestinal transplantation. Study details: Isolated intestinal, liver-intestinal, or multivisceral transplants had been given to the recipients.

A word on this clone: As yet, its antigen is unknown.

The data were produced by immunoSEQ multiplex PCR, yet TCRdb's version contains in-frame clones alone and is incomplete. The sample lists tens of thousands of clones, 70% to 80% occurring once. Graft specimens yielded both intraepithelial and lamina propria lymphocytes. General study results and limits: Early post-transplant declines in HvG were associated with peak levels of circulating GvH clones. Recipient marrow showed GvH clones, some seen first in ileum or blood.

Germline CDR1 is LGHNA and CDR2 is YNFKEQ. The ends lost 1 base at V and 1 base at J; junction bases unmatched: 0. The CDR3 consists of 15 residues. The sample here was ileum tissue, taken 12 days after intestinal transplant. The origin of this receptor is a human patient who received an intestinal transplant, so some T cells may come from the graft donor. The chain joins TRBV4-2 to TRBJ2-7; 11 bases agree with TRBD2. This CDR3 is CASSQASGGSYEQYF. Written as DNA, the CDR3 is TGTGCCAGCAGCCAAGCTAGCGGGGGGTCCTACGAGCAGTACTTC.